This T cell receptor beta chain is drawn from a study of T cell repertoires in cytomegalovirus infection. The CDR3 is 13 residues long. The germline gives CDR1 LNHDA, CDR2 SQIVND (reference sequence). Between the trimmed V and J ends, which lost 5 bases and 4 bases, there was a span of 9 bases. TCRdb used MiXCR to reprocess the reads, holding one entry per CDR3 protein. The table records 200,000 to 300,000 distinct CDR3 sequences, 6% to 8% of them present only once. At least ten counts were recorded for this clonotype. The origin of this receptor is a human donor in good health (CMV status not recorded). Some clones in this sample may be carry-over from other donors' samples. The specimen sequenced was PBMCs. The V call is TRBV19, the J call TRBJ1-5; no firm D call. CDR3 in DNA: TGTGCCAGTAGTGCTCTAATTAATCAGCCCCAGCATTTT. Amino acid sequence: CASSALINQPQHF.